The clone carrying this TCR beta chain was found many times. This CDR3 spans 13 amino acids. V was trimmed by 0 bases and J by 5 bases, leaving 5 bases between them. The V gene's germline CDR1 is MNHEY and CDR2 SVGAGI. The source of the sample is a study of T cells after yellow fever vaccination. TCRdb redid the calling of the 5' RACE reads with MiXCR, one entry per CDR3 protein. The sample lists 50,000 to 60,000 distinct CDR3 sequences, about 5.6% occurring once. The chain has TRBV6-5 and TRBJ2-1; D unresolved. Sequencing used PBMCs, either bulk or a sorted T-cell subset (CD4+, CD8+, memory, or dextramer-sorted; not recorded which), obtained on the day of the yellow fever booster vaccination. This clonotype was obtained from a young man who received the YFV17D yellow fever vaccine. The CDR3 reads CASSYSIDNEQFF. For the CDR3, the DNA is TGTGCCAGCAGTTACTCGATAGACAATGAGCAGTTCTTC.